This TCR beta chain was recorded in a study of multiple sclerosis patients with progressive multifocal leukoencephalopathy. Time point reported: before natalizumab initiation. Spiked into each PCR were synthetic inline TR CDR3 controls of all V-J pairings. Using immunoSEQ multiplex PCR, the repertoire was profiled, and TCRdb retains in-frame clones only, with some absent. The profile shows 25,000 to 35,000 clones, nearly 95% of them singletons. Germline assignment: CDR1 MNHNS and CDR2 SASEGT. The V end lost 5 bases, the J end lost 4 bases, and 8 bases lay between the germline ends. This CDR3 is 13 amino acids long.

Source material: PBMCs. This clonotype was obtained from a man younger than 45 with multiple sclerosis. The V gene is TRBV6-1, the J gene TRBJ2-2, with D unresolved. CDR3 protein: CASSSRPTGELFF. The CDR3 nucleotides read TGTGCCAGCAGTTCGCGACCCACCGGGGAGCTGTTTTTT.